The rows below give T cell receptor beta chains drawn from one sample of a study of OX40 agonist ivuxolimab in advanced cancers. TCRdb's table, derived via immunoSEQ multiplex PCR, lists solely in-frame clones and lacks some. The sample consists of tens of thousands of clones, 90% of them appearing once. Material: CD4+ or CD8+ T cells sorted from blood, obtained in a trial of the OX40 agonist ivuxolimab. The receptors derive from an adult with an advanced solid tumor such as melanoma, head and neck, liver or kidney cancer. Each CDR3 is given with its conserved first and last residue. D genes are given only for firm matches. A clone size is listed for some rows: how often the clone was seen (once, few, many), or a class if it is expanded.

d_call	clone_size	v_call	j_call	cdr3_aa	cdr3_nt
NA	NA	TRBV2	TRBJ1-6	CASSEDTTNSPLHF	TGTGCCAGCAGTGAAGACACTACTAATTCACCCCTCCACTTT
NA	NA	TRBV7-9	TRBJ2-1	CASSFSAAEQFF	TGTGCCAGCAGCTTTTCCGCGGCTGAGCAGTTCTTC
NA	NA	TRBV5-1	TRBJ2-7	CASSSGNTPDEQYF	TGCGCCAGCAGCTCCGGTAATACCCCGGACGAGCAGTACTTC
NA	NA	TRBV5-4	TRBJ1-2	CASSLRSGGYTF	TGTGCCAGCAGCTTGAGGAGCGGTGGCTACACCTTC
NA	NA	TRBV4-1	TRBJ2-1	CASSRRARGQDNEQFF	TGCGCCAGCAGCCGGCGGGCTAGGGGTCAAGACAATGAGCAGTTCTTC
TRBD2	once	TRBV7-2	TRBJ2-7	CASSLGLAGAREQYF	TGTGCCAGCAGCTTAGGACTAGCGGGAGCCCGCGAGCAGTACTTC
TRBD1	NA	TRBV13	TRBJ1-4	CASSETRTGRNEKLFF	TGTGCCAGCAGCGAAACTCGGACAGGGAGAAATGAAAAACTGTTTTTT
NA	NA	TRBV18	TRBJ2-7	CANSPTGVLDEQYF	TGTGCCAACTCACCGACAGGAGTGTTGGACGAGCAGTACTTC
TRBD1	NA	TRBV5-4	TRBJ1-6	CASSLNRGGSPLHF	TGTGCCAGCAGCTTAAACAGGGGTGGTTCACCCCTCCACTTT
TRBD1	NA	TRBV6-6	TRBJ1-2	CASRKTGDYGYTF	TGTGCCAGCAGGAAGACAGGGGACTATGGCTACACCTTC
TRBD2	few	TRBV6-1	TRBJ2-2	CASSEAGGRVGGELFF	TGTGCCAGCAGTGAAGCTGGCGGGAGAGTGGGCGGGGAGCTGTTTTTT
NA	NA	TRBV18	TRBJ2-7	CASSPYRAEGYEQYF	TGTGCCAGCTCACCATATAGGGCGGAGGGCTACGAGCAGTACTTC
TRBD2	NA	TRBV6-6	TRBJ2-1	CASRLAGGTYNEQFF	TGTGCCAGCAGATTAGCGGGAGGGACCTACAATGAGCAGTTCTTC
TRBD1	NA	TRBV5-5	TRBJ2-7	CASSLSGGEQYF	TGTGCCAGCAGCTTGTCAGGGGGCGAGCAGTACTTC
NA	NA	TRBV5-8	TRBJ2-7	CASSLDGRVYEQYF	TGTGCCAGCAGCTTGGACGGACGGGTCTACGAGCAGTACTTC
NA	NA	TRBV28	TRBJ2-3	CASSLSQVGDTQYF	TGTGCCAGCAGTTTATCACAGGTTGGAGATACGCAGTATTTT
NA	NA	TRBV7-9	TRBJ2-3	CASSLAGATDTQYF	TGTGCCAGCAGCTTAGCGGGAGCCACAGATACGCAGTATTTT
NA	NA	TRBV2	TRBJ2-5	CASSEGGTNQETQYF	TGTGCCAGCAGTGAGGGGGGAACCAACCAAGAGACCCAGTACTTC
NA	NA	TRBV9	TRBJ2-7	CASSLLGDSSYEQYF	TGTGCCAGCAGCCTCCTTGGGGACTCCTCCTACGAGCAGTACTTC
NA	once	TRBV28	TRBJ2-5	CASSLRGTAFETQYF	TGTGCCAGCAGTTTGAGGGGGACCGCATTTGAGACCCAGTACTTC
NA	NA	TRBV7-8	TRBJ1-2	CASSLGSSFYGYTF	TGTGCCAGCAGCTTAGGTTCCAGCTTCTATGGCTACACCTTC
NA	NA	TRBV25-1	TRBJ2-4	CASSEGSVNIQYF	TGTGCCAGCAGTGAGGGATCTGTAAACATTCAGTACTTC
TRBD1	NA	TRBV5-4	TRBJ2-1	CASSSPTGSNEQFF	TGTGCCAGCAGCTCCCCGACAGGGAGCAATGAGCAGTTCTTC
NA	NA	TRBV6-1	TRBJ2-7	CASSEKPQGGREQYF	TGTGCCAGCAGTGAAAAGCCACAGGGAGGACGCGAGCAGTACTTC
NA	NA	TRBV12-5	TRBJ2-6	CASGIVSAGQSRANVLTF	TGTGCTAGTGGTATAGTTTCTGCAGGACAAAGTCGGGCCAACGTCCTGACTTTC
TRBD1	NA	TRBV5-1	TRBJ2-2	CASSQGTGSSGELFF	TGCGCCAGCAGCCAGGGGACAGGGTCTTCCGGGGAGCTGTTTTTT
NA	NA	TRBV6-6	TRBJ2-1	CASTLGRRGEQFF	TGTGCCAGCACCCTAGGGAGGAGGGGTGAGCAGTTCTTC
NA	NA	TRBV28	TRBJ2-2	CASSPQEFVAGELFF	TGTGCCAGCAGCCCTCAGGAGTTCGTAGCCGGGGAGCTGTTTTTT
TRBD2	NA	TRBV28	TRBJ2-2	CASYGLAGTGELFF	TGTGCCAGCTACGGACTAGCGGGGACCGGGGAGCTGTTTTTT